What follows describes a single TCR beta chain. Its antigen is still unknown. TCRdb redid the calling of the 5' RACE reads with MiXCR, one entry per CDR3 protein. The sample consists of 700,000 to 1,000,000 distinct CDR3 sequences, about an eighth of them appearing once. V lost 4 bases and J 5 bases, leaving 20 bases between the germline ends. CDR1 is LGHNA, CDR2 YNFKEQ, per germline. This CDR3 is built from 16 residues. This sample was taken from a study of CD8 T cells in ankylosing spondylitis. Study results and limitations: What appeared characteristic of ankylosing spondylitis blood was a TCR beta motif of about eight highly homologous variants.

The specimen sequenced was blood, either unsorted or a sorted T cell fraction (not recorded which). The sequence was obtained from a male donor with ankylosing spondylitis. The gene calls are TRBV4-2 and TRBJ2-5; the D gene is possibly TRBD1 (5 bases). The CDR3 spells CASSPVGQGWGETQYF. The DNA for the CDR3 is TGTGCCAGCAGCCCAGTAGGGCAGGGCTGGGGCGAGACCCAGTACTTC.